This TCR beta chain is drawn from a study of T cells after yellow fever vaccination. In TCRdb, the 5' RACE reads were re-called with MiXCR into one record per CDR3 protein. The data contain 400,000 or so distinct CDR3 sequences, under 20% of them singletons. The V gene's germline CDR1 is MNHEY and CDR2 SVGEGT. V dropped 4 bases and J dropped 5; count of bases not matched to a gene: 5. There are 13 residues in the CDR3. This clonotype was detected only a few times. This chain links TRBV6-2 or TRBV6-3 with TRBJ2-7; TRBD1 agrees at 7 bases. This sequence originates from a man aged 18-30 years who received the YFV17D yellow fever vaccine. This specimen was PBMCs, taken before the yellow fever booster vaccination. The CDR3 spells CASSSTGHDEQYF. In nucleotides, the CDR3 is TGTGCCAGCAGTTCGACAGGGCACGACGAGCAGTACTTC.